The entry that follows covers one T cell receptor (beta chain) sequence. The antigen is not known. The J segment lost 0 bases and the V segment lost 2 bases, leaving 8 bases of the junction unmatched. The CDR3 loop spans 17 amino acids. CDR1 and CDR2 (germline): SGHRS, YFSETQ. Then a second PCR, running roughly 7 to 11 cycles, was carried out with a sample-barcoded 5' primer and a J-beta primer mix. MiXCR, run by TCRdb on the 5' RACE reads, gives a single entry per CDR3 protein. The table lists hundreds of thousands of distinct CDR3 sequences, over 20% of them singletons, with 3.5% to 4% in the top ten. These data belong to a study of blood T cells in healthy people across ages. At the level of the study: T cells yielded about one barcoded beta molecule per two cells through template switching.

Samples each yielded at least 5.5 micrograms of total RNA. Points from the study as a whole: Unknown CMV status may confound age-related changes in expanded clones. Naive T cell percentage strongly correlated with TCR beta diversity.

The chain combines TRBV5-1 with TRBJ2-7; 10 bases agree with TRBD2. The source material was blood. The clonotype comes from a man in his 70s in good health. CDR3 amino acids: CASSFRSGTSVSYEQYF. The CDR3 DNA reads as TGCGCCAGCAGCTTCAGGAGTGGGACTAGCGTCTCCTACGAGCAGTACTTC.